This TCR beta chain was profiled in a study of shared clonotypes between healthy human individuals. General study points: When naive CD4 clonotypes were compared across a handful of donors, around 5% were shared. Depth of sequencing was expected to influence donor clonotype sharing.

Points on this clone: Its antigen is not identified. Other DNA sequences in this specimen translate into the identical CDR3.

Naivety among CD8 cells was defined by CD45RO negativity and positive CCR7 selection, thereby excluding terminally differentiated effector memory CD45RA+ cells. The assay was carried out at the deep level. Each cell subset's genomic DNA was divided evenly among several immunoSEQ plates. Clones were read by immunoSEQ multiplex PCR, and TCRdb kept only the in-frame ones, dropping some. The profile covers under 1 million clones, with 96% appearing a single time and roughly 0.23% taken by the ten largest. The material sequenced was naive CD8+ T cells sorted from blood. The clonotype comes from a man aged 30-40 years in good health.

The CDR3 DNA is TGTGCCAGCAGCCAAGATTTCGAGACCCAGTACTTC. Its protein is CASSQDFETQYF. The chain recombines TRBV14 with TRBJ2-5, with D uncertain. CDR1 and CDR2 from the germline V gene are SGHDN and FVKESK. CDR3 length: 12 residues. V was trimmed by 0 bases and J by 5 bases, leaving 4 bases between them.